This T cell receptor beta chain was recorded in a study of early T cells in non-severe SARS-CoV-2 infection. At the level of the study: Chains stayed unpaired after sequencing of bulk RNA from unsorted whole blood. Study outcomes and limitations: A preference for anti-spike CD8 responses marked VDJdb matching, which missed private and CD4 specificities.

Unique molecular identifiers tagged individual cDNA molecules. From the 5' RACE reads, TCRdb called clonotypes with MiXCR, one entry per CDR3 protein. The sample yields more than 90,000 distinct CDR3 sequences, more than 9.5% seen once. As to this clonotype: The antigen remains unidentified.

Sequencing used whole blood. The TCR comes from an adult who was a healthcare worker with PCR-confirmed SARS-CoV-2 infection or an uninfected control (not recorded which).

CDR3 sequence: CASSSLTGGSYEQYF. The CDR3 DNA is TGTGCCAGCAGTTCATTGACAGGGGGCTCCTACGAGCAGTACTTC. J is TRBJ2-7 and V is TRBV2; 9 nucleotides align to TRBD1. This CDR3 contains 15 residues. Looked up from germline, CDR1 is SNHLY and CDR2 is FYNNEI. The V and J ends lost 5 bases and 0 bases, in that order; junction bases with no gene match: 5.